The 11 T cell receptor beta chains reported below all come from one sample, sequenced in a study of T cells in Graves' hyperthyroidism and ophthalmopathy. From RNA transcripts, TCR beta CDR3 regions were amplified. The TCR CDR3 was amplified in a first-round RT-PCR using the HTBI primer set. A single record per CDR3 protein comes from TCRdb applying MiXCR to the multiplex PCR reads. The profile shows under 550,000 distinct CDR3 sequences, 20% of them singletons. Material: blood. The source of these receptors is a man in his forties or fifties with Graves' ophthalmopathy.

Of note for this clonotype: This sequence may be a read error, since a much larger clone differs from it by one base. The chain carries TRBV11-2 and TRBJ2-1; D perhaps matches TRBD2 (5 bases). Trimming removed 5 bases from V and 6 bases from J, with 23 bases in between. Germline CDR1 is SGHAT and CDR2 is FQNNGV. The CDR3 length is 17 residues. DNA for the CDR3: TGTGCCAGCAGCCCGATCCAGCTAGCCATAAGGCTCAATGAGCAGTTCTTC. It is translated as CASSPIQLAIRLNEQFF.

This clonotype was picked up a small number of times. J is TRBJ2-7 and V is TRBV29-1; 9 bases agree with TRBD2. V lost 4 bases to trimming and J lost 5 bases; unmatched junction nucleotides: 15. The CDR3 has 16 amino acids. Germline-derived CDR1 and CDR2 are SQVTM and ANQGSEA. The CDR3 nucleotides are TGCAGCGTTGGATCCTTCGGGGCGGGGGGGCAGAACGAGCAGTACTTC. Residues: CSVGSFGAGGQNEQYF.

CDR3 nucleotide sequence: TGTGCCAGCAGCTTGGGGACTAGCGGGCTGCAAGAGACCCAGTACTTC. Translating it yields CASSLGTSGLQETQYF. The V call is TRBV5-4, the J call TRBJ2-5, with TRBD2 matching over 11 bases. Germline loops: CDR1 SGHNT, CDR2 YYREEE (reference sequence). V lost 0 bases, J lost 2 bases, and 3 bases stayed unmatched. This CDR3 has 16 amino acids.

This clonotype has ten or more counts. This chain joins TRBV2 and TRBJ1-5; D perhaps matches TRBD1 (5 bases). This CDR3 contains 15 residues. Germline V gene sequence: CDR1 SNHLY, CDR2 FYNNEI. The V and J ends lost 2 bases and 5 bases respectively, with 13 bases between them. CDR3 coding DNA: TGTGCCAGCAGTGAAACGTTCCTACAGGATCAGCCCCAGCATTTT. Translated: CASSETFLQDQPQHF.

DNA for the CDR3: TGCAGTGCTAGGCGCCTACCGCTGAGAAACACTGAAGCTTTCTTT. Encoded protein: CSARRLPLRNTEAFF. The chain links TRBV20-1 to TRBJ1-1; D unresolved. The V gene lost 3 bases and the J gene lost 2 bases, with 16 bases spanning the gap. Germline V gene data show CDR1 as DFQATT and CDR2 as SNEGSKA (reference sequence). This CDR3 contains 15 residues.

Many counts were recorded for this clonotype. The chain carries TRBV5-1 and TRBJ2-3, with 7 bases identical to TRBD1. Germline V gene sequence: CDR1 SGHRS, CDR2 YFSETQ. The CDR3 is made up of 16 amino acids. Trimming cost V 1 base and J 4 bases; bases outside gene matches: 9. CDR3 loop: CASSLIPGGSADTQYF. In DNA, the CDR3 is TGCGCCAGCAGCTTGATTCCAGGGGGATCGGCAGATACGCAGTATTTT.

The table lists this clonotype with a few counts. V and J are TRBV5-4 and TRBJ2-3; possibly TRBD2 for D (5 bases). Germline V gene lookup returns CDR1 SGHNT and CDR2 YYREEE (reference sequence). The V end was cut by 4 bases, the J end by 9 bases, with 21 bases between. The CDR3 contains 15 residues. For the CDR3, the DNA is TGTGCCAGCAGCCTCGCCCGGACGGACTCCGGGACGCAGTATTTT. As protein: CASSLARTDSGTQYF.

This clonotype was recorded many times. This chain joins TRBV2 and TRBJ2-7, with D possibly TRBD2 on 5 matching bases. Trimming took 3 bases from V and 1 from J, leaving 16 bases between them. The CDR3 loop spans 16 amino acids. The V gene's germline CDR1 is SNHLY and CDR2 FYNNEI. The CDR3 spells CASSDPSSDLSYEQYF. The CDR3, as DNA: TGTGCCAGCAGTGACCCTAGCTCAGATCTTTCCTACGAGCAGTACTTC.

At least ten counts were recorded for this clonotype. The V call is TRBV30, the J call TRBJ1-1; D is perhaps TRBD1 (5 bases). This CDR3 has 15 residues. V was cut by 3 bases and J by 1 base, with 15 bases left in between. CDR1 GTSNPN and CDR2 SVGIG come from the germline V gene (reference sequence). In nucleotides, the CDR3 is TGTGCCTGGAGGAGAGGGGCAGACACGAACACTGAAGCTTTCTTT. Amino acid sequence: CAWRRGADTNTEAFF.

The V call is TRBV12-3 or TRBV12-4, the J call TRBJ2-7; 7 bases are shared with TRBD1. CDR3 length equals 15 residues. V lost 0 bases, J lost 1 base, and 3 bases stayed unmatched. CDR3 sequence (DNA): TGTGCCAGCAGTTTAGCGGACAGGATTTCCTACGAGCAGTACTTC. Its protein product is CASSLADRISYEQYF.

CDR3 residues: CASNPGQGNYGYTF. The CDR3 nucleotides are TGTGCCAGTAATCCGGGACAGGGAAACTATGGCTACACCTTC. The chain is built from TRBV19 and TRBJ1-2; 9 bases line up with TRBD1. The CDR3 spans 14 residues. Per the germline V gene, CDR1 is LNHDA and CDR2 is SQIVND (reference sequence). V was clipped by 7 bases and J by 2 bases; unmatched bases: 5.